Here is one T cell receptor beta chain with its context. The antigen is unknown. CDR3 size: 14 residues. Germline-derived CDR1 and CDR2 are SGHRS and YFSETQ. V was trimmed by 4 bases and J by 5 bases, leaving 13 bases between them. The data were produced by immunoSEQ multiplex PCR, yet TCRdb's version contains in-frame clones alone and is incomplete. The sample includes approximately 70,000 clones, 84% seen only once; the top ten take about 0.4%. These data come from a study of graft-versus-host responses after intestinal transplantation. The gene calls are TRBV5-1 and TRBJ1-3; possibly TRBD1 for D (6 bases). This TCR derives from a human donor who was the organ donor for an intestinal transplant. Sequenced material: unstimulated CD4+ T cells sorted from spleen or lymph node cells, taken before transplant. CDR3 DNA sequence: TGCGCCAGCAGCCTGATGGACAGCAGAAACACCATATATTTT. It specifies CASSLMDSRNTIYF.